This T cell receptor beta chain was identified in a study of blood T cell repertoires in COVID-19. Study information: In each case, the material was cDNA or gDNA derived from T cells, B-cell-depleted T cells, or PBMCs.

Germline CDR1 reads SGHRS; CDR2 reads YFSETQ. Trimming at V came to 4 bases and at J to 0 bases, leaving 7 bases not matched to a gene. The CDR3 covers 16 residues. Libraries were prepared by immunoSEQ multiplex PCR; TCRdb keeps only in-frame clonotypes and omits some of them. The data contain 250,000 to 300,000 clones, around 90% of them singletons. The chain links TRBV5-1 to TRBJ1-3, with 7 bases fitting TRBD1. The material sequenced was PBMCs or T cells enriched from blood (not recorded which). This receptor was taken from a woman between 40 and 55 years old who had recovered from COVID-19. CDR3 loop: CASSPGTAPSGNTIYF. In nucleotides, the CDR3 is TGCGCCAGCAGCCCCGGGACAGCTCCCTCTGGAAACACCATATATTTT.